The 23 T cell receptor beta chains presented below share a single source sample, sequenced in a study of T cells after yellow fever vaccination. Via MiXCR, TCRdb re-called the 5' RACE reads, giving one row per CDR3 protein. The sample contains 300,000 to 350,000 distinct CDR3 sequences, around 4.1% of which appear only once. Here the sequenced sample was PBMCs, taken 5 days after the yellow fever booster vaccination. The receptor set was obtained from a man between 18 and 35 years old who received the YFV17D yellow fever vaccine.

The gene calls are TRBV20-1 and TRBJ1-2; TRBD1 matches 8 bases. V trimming: 2 bases; J trimming: 6 bases; junction bases outside the gene matches: 5. Germline loops: CDR1 DFQATT, CDR2 SNEGSKA (reference sequence). The CDR3 sequence is 13 residues long. In DNA, the CDR3 is TGCAGTGCTAGAACAGGGGGACAAAATGGCTACACCTTC. Translation: CSARTGGQNGYTF.

This clonotype showed up many times. The chain recombines TRBV11-2 with TRBJ2-7, with 9 bases aligning to TRBD1. Germline V CDR1 and CDR2: SGHAT, FQNNGV. Losses at the gene ends were 5 bases for V and 9 bases for J; bases not matched to a gene: 8. This CDR3 region has 13 residues. The CDR3, as DNA: TGTGCCAGCAGCATGGGACAGGGAGAAGGGCAGTACGTC. The encoded protein is CASSMGQGEGQYV.

This clonotype was recorded a few times. The gene calls are TRBV6-5 and TRBJ1-6; D not resolved. With 5 bases removed from V and 7 bases from J, the gap between germline ends came to 15 bases. CDR3 length: 15 residues. Germline V gene lookup returns CDR1 MNHEY and CDR2 SVGAGI. The CDR3 is CASSLDPDRNSPLHF. The CDR3 DNA is TGTGCCAGCAGTCTGGACCCCGATAGGAATTCACCCCTCCACTTT.

This clonotype appeared many times. The chain has TRBV20-1 and TRBJ2-5; no firm D call. Trimming pared 3 bases from V and 5 bases from J, leaving 10 bases between. Germline CDR1 and CDR2: DFQATT and SNEGSKA (reference sequence). The CDR3 totals 12 residues. The CDR3 bases are TGCAGTGCTAGTGCCGGGTGGGAGACCCAGTACTTC. This encodes CSASAGWETQYF.

Only a few counts were recorded for this clonotype. CDR3 region: CASSLRTGGSTDTQYF. The CDR3 DNA follows: TGTGCCAGCAGCCTAAGGACAGGAGGGAGCACAGATACGCAGTATTTT. The gene calls are TRBV7-2 and TRBJ2-3, with a possible D match to TRBD1 (7 bases). Trimming took 5 bases from V and 0 from J, leaving 15 bases between them. The CDR3 sequence is 16 residues long. Germline CDR1 is SGHTA and CDR2 is FQGNSA.

This clonotype turned up a few times. The rearrangement uses TRBV5-6 and TRBJ2-7, with 10 bases aligning to TRBD1. CDR1 is SGHDT, CDR2 YYEEEE, per germline. With 3 bases clipped from V and 6 bases from J, the junction kept 6 bases outside the gene matches. The CDR3 runs 14 residues. Here the CDR3 reads CASSYGTGAPEQYV. Written as DNA, the CDR3 is TGTGCCAGCAGCTATGGGACAGGGGCGCCCGAGCAGTACGTC.

In its sample, this clonotype was seen many times. CDR3 loop: CASSQASGGFTDTQYF. The CDR3 bases are TGTGCCAGCAGCCAAGCTAGCGGGGGGTTCACAGATACGCAGTATTTT. V gene TRBV3-1 combines with J gene TRBJ2-3; 11 bases fit TRBD2. The germline gives CDR1 LGHDT, CDR2 YNNKEL (reference sequence). V lost 1 base and J lost 2; bases outside the gene matches: 2. This CDR3 is 16 amino acids long.

This clonotype was counted many times. The chain carries TRBV5-1 and TRBJ2-7; no firm D call. V was trimmed by 0 bases and J by 0 bases, leaving 7 bases between them. This CDR3 has 14 residues. Germline V gene data show CDR1 as SGHRS and CDR2 as YFSETQ. Written as DNA, the CDR3 is TGCGCCAGCAGCTTGGATCCGAGCTCCTACGAGCAGTACTTC. This sequence encodes CASSLDPSSYEQYF.

This clonotype was seen more than once but under ten times. The chain employs TRBV27 and TRBJ2-2; 8 bases are shared with TRBD1. This CDR3 has 19 amino acids. Germline trimming cut 1 base from V and 6 bases from J; bases unmatched to any gene: 16. CDR1 and CDR2 from the germline V gene are MNHEY and SMNVEV (reference sequence). The CDR3 is CASSLWPPSQGAPPGELFF. In DNA, the CDR3 is TGTGCCAGCAGTTTATGGCCTCCTTCCCAGGGGGCGCCCCCCGGGGAGCTGTTTTTT.

This clonotype has more than one count but fewer than ten. The rearrangement links TRBV3-1 to TRBJ2-7; TRBD1 aligns across 7 bases. The V gene end was trimmed by 0 bases and the J gene end by 3 bases; junction bases not matched to a gene: 17. Looked up from germline, CDR1 is LGHDT and CDR2 is YNNKEL (reference sequence). The length of the CDR3 is 19 residues. CDR3 bases: TGTGCCAGCAGCCAAGAAGGAGGACAGGTCCAGGGCAATGTCTACGAGCAGTACTTC. It is translated as CASSQEGGQVQGNVYEQYF.

This clonotype was seen more than once but under ten times. The chain links TRBV19 to TRBJ2-7, with D unclear. The germline gives CDR1 LNHDA, CDR2 SQIVND (reference sequence). V lost 3 bases, J lost 0 bases, and 12 bases lay in between. The CDR3 contains 15 residues. The CDR3 DNA reads as TGTGCCAGTAGTATTGACGTCCTTAGCTCCTACGAGCAGTACTTC. The encoded protein is CASSIDVLSSYEQYF.

This clonotype was recorded a few times. The chain has TRBV7-8 and TRBJ1-2; D may be TRBD1 (6 bases). The CDR3 is 15 residues long. Trimming took 1 base from V and 5 from J, leaving 14 bases between them. From germline, CDR1 is SGHVS and CDR2 FQNEAQ. CDR3 in DNA: TGTGCCAGCAGCTTAGAGGCGGGGGGCGCTTATGGCTACACCTTC. Its protein is CASSLEAGGAYGYTF.

Ten or more counts support this clonotype. J is TRBJ2-1 and V is TRBV7-9; 7 bases fit TRBD2. The CDR3 has 14 residues. CDR1 and CDR2 (germline): SEHNR, FQNEAQ (reference sequence). V lost 11 bases and J lost 2; bases outside the gene matches: 9. CDR3 bases: TGTGCCGCTACCAGCGGGGATACCTACAATGAGCAGTTCTTC. Translated: CAATSGDTYNEQFF.

This clonotype was seen a handful of times. This sequence joins TRBV5-1 and TRBJ2-1; D unresolved. The germline V and J ends were trimmed by 1 base and 8 bases, with 4 bases remaining between them. The length of the CDR3 is 11 residues. Germline CDR1 reads SGHRS; CDR2 reads YFSETQ. CDR3 loop: CASSLIHEQFF. CDR3 in DNA: TGCGCCAGCAGCTTGATCCATGAGCAGTTCTTC.

This clonotype has more than one count but fewer than ten. The chain joins TRBV19 to TRBJ1-2; D perhaps matches TRBD1 (5 bases). The CDR3 extends over 13 amino acids. The germline V and J ends were trimmed by 5 bases and 8 bases, with 15 bases remaining between them. CDR1 LNHDA and CDR2 SQIVND come from the germline V gene (reference sequence). Here the CDR3 DNA reads TGTGCCAGTAGTCCTCAGGGTTCGGGCGGCTACACCTTC. Translating gives CASSPQGSGGYTF.

This chain uses TRBV5-1 with TRBJ2-5, with D possibly TRBD1 on 6 matching bases. CDR3 size: 16 residues. V lost 1 base, J lost 4 bases, and 17 bases lay in between. Germline CDR1 reads SGHRS; CDR2 reads YFSETQ. The CDR3 region has the DNA TGCGCCAGCAGCTTGCCCCAGGGGATACCTCGAGAGACCCAGTACTTC. Its protein is CASSLPQGIPRETQYF.

The V call is TRBV20-1, the J call TRBJ2-2, with TRBD2 identical over 9 bases. This CDR3 spans 14 amino acids. Germline V lookup: CDR1 DFQATT, CDR2 SNEGSKA (reference sequence). J was trimmed by 7 bases and V by 7 bases; bases with no gene match: 10. The CDR3 region is CSVLISGGGGELFF. In DNA, the CDR3 is TGCAGTGTCCTGATTAGCGGGGGAGGCGGGGAGCTGTTTTTT.

This chain connects TRBV7-9 to TRBJ2-5; D remains ambiguous. The CDR3 covers 16 residues. In germline, CDR1 is SEHNR, CDR2 FQNEAQ (reference sequence). The V and J ends lost 3 bases and 4 bases respectively, with 18 bases between them. CDR3 nucleotide sequence: TGTGCCAGCAGCTTCCAGGCCGGACCGACGGGAGAGACCCAGTACTTC. Its protein product is CASSFQAGPTGETQYF.

This chain links TRBV3-1 with TRBJ2-5; 10 bases fit TRBD2. Germline CDR1 reads LGHDT; CDR2 reads YNNKEL (reference sequence). With 2 bases clipped from V and 11 bases from J, the junction kept 5 bases outside the gene matches. The CDR3 spans 13 residues. The CDR3 is CASSQRLAGSQYF. In nucleotides, the CDR3 is TGTGCCAGCAGCCAACGACTAGCGGGCAGTCAGTACTTC.

V is TRBV12-5 and J is TRBJ2-5; D possibly corresponds to TRBD2 (6 bases). There are 17 residues in the CDR3. Germline V gene data show CDR1 as LGHNT and CDR2 as FRNRAP. Trimming shortened V by 0 bases and J by 2 bases, and 16 bases separated the two germline ends. CDR3 residues: CASGLVPSAILQETQYF. In DNA form, the CDR3 reads TGTGCTAGTGGTTTGGTACCTAGCGCGATACTTCAAGAGACCCAGTACTTC.

In this sample, this clonotype turned up a few times. The chain recombines TRBV20-1 with TRBJ1-5; 7 bases match TRBD1. CDR3 size: 15 residues. V was pared by 2 bases and J by 9 bases, with 13 bases of the junction left unmatched. The germline CDR1 and CDR2 sequences are DFQATT and SNEGSKA (reference sequence). The CDR3 DNA reads as TGCAGTGCTAGACAAGGAACGACAGGGCCAGGGCCCCAGCATTTT. Translation: CSARQGTTGPGPQHF.

This clonotype was seen repeatedly, ten times or more. This chain connects TRBV5-1 to TRBJ1-1; tentative D call: TRBD1 (5 bases). CDR1 and CDR2 (germline): SGHRS, YFSETQ. The CDR3 contains 13 residues. Trimming took off 6 bases at V and 5 bases at J, with 14 bases between the two ends. CDR3 bases: TGCGCCAGCAACGACTGGGGCGGGACTGAAGCTTTCTTT. As protein: CASNDWGGTEAFF.

This clonotype was counted ten times or more. An end of the junction does not agree with germline; a read error may underlie this. The V and J genes are TRBV7-7 and TRBJ2-3, with D perhaps TRBD1 (5 bases). The CDR3 loop spans 14 amino acids. Germline assignment: CDR1 SSHAT and CDR2 FNYEAQ (reference sequence). The CDR3 loop is CASSLGRGADTQYF. The DNA of the CDR3 is TGTGCTAGCAGCTTAGGAAGGGGCGCAGATACGCAGTATTTT. The full variable domain, its missing parts supplied by reference TRBV7-7 and TRBJ2-3, is GAGVSQSPRYKVTKRGQDVTLRCDPISSHATLYWYQQALGQGPEFLTYFNYEAQPDKSGLPSDRFSAERPEGSISTLTIQRTEQRDSAMYRCASSLGRGADTQYFGPGTRLTVL.